This T cell receptor beta chain is drawn from a study of blood T cell repertoires in COVID-19. Study details: T cells, B-cell-depleted T cells, or PBMCs supplied cDNA or gDNA.

Germline V lookup: CDR1 SEHNR, CDR2 FQNEAQ (reference sequence). The CDR3 extends over 16 amino acids. V was trimmed by 3 bases and J by 5 bases, leaving 20 bases between them. Generated by immunoSEQ multiplex PCR, the TCRdb table keeps only in-frame clones and is missing some. Seen here are around 100,000 clones, approximately 90% observed once, and the top ten hold about 30%. Input material: peripheral blood. The chain employs TRBV7-9 and TRBJ2-7, with D possibly being TRBD1 (5 bases). The TCR was taken from a woman older than 75 with acute or convalescent COVID-19. CDR3 nucleotides: TGTGCCAGCAGCTTTGCACCCAGGGTGTATTCTCACGAGCAGTACTTC. Residues: CASSFAPRVYSHEQYF.